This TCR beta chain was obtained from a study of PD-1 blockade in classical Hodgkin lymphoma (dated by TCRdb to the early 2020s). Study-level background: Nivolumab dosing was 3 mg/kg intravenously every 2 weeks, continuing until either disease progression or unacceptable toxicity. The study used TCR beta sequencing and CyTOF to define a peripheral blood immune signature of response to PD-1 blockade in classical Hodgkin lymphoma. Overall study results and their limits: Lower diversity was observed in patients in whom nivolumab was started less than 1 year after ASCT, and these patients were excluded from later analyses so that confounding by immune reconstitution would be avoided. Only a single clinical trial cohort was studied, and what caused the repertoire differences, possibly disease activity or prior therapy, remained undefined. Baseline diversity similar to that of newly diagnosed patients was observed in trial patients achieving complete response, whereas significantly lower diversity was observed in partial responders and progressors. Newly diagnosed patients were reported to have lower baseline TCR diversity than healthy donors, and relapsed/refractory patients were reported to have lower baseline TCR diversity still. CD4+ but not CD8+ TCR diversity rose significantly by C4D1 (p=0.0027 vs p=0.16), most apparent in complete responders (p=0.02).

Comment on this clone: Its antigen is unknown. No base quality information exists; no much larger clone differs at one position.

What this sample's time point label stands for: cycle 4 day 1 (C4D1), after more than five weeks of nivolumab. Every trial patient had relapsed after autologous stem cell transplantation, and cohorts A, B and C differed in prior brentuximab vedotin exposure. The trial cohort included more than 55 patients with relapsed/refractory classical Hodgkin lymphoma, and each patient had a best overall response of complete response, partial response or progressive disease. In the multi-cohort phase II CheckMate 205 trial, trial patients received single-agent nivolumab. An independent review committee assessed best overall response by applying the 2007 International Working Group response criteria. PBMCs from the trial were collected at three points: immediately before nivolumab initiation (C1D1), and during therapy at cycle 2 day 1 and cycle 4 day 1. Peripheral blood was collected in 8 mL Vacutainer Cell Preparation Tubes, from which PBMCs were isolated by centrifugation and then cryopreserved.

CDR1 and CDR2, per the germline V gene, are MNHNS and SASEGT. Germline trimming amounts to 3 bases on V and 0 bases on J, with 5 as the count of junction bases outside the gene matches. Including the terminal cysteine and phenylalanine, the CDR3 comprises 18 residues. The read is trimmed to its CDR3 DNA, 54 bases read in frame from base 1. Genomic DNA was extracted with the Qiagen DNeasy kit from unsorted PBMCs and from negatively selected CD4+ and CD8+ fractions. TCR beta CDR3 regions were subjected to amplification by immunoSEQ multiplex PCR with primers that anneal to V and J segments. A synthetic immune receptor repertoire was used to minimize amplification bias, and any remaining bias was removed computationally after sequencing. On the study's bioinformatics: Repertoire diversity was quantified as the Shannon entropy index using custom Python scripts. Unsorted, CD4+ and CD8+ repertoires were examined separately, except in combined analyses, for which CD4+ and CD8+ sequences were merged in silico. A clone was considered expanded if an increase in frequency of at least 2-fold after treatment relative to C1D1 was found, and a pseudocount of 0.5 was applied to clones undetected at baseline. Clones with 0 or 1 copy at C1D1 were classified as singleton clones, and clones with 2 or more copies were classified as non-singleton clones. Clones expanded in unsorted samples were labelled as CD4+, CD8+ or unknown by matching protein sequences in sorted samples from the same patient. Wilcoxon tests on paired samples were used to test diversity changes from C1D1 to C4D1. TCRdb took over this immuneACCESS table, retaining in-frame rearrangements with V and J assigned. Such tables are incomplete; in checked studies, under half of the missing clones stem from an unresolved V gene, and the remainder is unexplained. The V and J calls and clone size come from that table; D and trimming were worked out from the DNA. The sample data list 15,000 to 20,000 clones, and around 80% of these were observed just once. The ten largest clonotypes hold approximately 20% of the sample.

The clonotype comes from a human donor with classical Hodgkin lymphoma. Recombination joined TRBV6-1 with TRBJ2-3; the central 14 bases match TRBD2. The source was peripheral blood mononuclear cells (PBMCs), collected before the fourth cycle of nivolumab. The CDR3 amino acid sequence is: CASSERLAGGPSTDTQYF. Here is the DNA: TGTGCCAGCAGTGAGAGACTAGCGGGGGGGCCTAGCACAGATACGCAGTATTTT.